The 18 T cell receptor beta chains given below trace back to one sample, sequenced in a study of tumor and adjacent non-tumor tissue in lung cancer. The template was RNA from unsorted bulk tissue. A modified ARM-PCR protocol with three rounds of nested PCR amplified TCRbeta. TCRdb used MiXCR to reprocess the multiplex PCR reads, holding one entry per CDR3 protein. This sample has more than 85,000 distinct CDR3 sequences; more than 60% occur once, and the top ten carry about 40%. The sample taken for sequencing was lung tumor tissue. The receptors stem from a woman aged 55-69 years with non-small cell lung cancer.

A remark on this clonotype: A read error may account for a junction end that differs from germline. The J gene is TRBJ2-7, the V gene TRBV20-1; TRBD1 matches at 7 bases. Germline V lookup: CDR1 DFQATT, CDR2 SNEGSKA (reference sequence). The length of the CDR3 is 15 residues. Here the CDR3 reads CNATPVGQILREQYF. For the CDR3, the DNA is TGCAATGCTACTCCCGTGGGACAGATACTTCGCGAGCAGTACTTC.

For this clonotype: A much bigger clone sits one base away, suggesting this may be a read error. The J gene is TRBJ2-7, the V gene TRBV20-1; D perhaps matches TRBD2 (7 bases). The germline V gene has CDR1 DFQATT and CDR2 SNEGSKA (reference sequence). The CDR3 length is 16 residues. Trimming removed 4 bases at V and 2 bases at J, with 21 bases between. In nucleotides, the CDR3 is TGCAGTGCTAATGATGGGAGCGGGGACATCACCTACGAGCAGTACTTC. Translated: CSANDGSGDITYEQYF.

The CDR3 here is CASRFFQIGELFF. The CDR3 DNA sequence: TGTGCCAGCAGGTTTTTCCAGATCGGGGAGCTGTTTTTT. The chain is built from TRBV11-2 and TRBJ2-2; D not resolved. V lost 6 bases, J lost 7 bases, and 12 bases lay in between. The CDR3 length is 13 residues. The germline V gene has CDR1 SGHAT and CDR2 FQNNGV.

As concerns this clonotype: This may stem from a read error, because a much larger clone lies one nucleotide away. V gene TRBV20-1 combines with J gene TRBJ1-2; TRBD1 matches 9 bases. Germline lookup yields CDR1 DFQATT and CDR2 SNEGSKA (reference sequence). The length of the CDR3 is 17 residues. In nucleotides, the CDR3 is TGCAGTGCTAGACCTTTCCAACAGGGGGCAGGTTCCTATGGCTACATCTTC. Its protein product is CSARPFQQGAGSYGYIF.

Of note for this clonotype: The final CDR3 position lacks the conserved phenylalanine or tryptophan, pointing to a likely read error. The limits of the CDR3 on the DNA are not certain, so only TCRdb's listed CDR3 is given. The chain employs TRBV11-2 and TRBJ1-5; the table calls TRBD1, which could not be checked here. Germline CDR1 SGHAT, CDR2 FQNNGV. With termini counted, the CDR3 has 13 amino acids. This CDR3 reads CASSRDRGQPLQV.

This clonotype was found many times. The chain recombines TRBV29-1 with TRBJ1-2; perhaps TRBD1 as D (5 bases). The CDR3 contains 13 residues. Germline V gives CDR1 SQVTM, CDR2 ANQGSEA. The V gene lost 3 bases and the J gene lost 4 bases, with 12 bases spanning the gap. The CDR3: CSVDRGALYGYTF. The CDR3, as DNA: TGCAGCGTTGACAGAGGGGCTCTCTATGGCTACACCTTC.

Only one count was recorded for this clonotype. This sequence joins TRBV29-1 and TRBJ1-4; D remains ambiguous. The CDR3 extends over 13 amino acids. Germline CDR1 and CDR2: SQVTM and ANQGSEA. The V end lost 0 bases, the J end lost 10 bases, and 12 bases lay between the germline ends. CDR3 residues: CSVEDYGRGKLFF. CDR3 nucleotides: TGCAGCGTTGAAGATTATGGGCGAGGAAAACTGTTTTTT.

The V and J genes are TRBV11-2 and TRBJ2-7; perhaps TRBD1 as D (6 bases). V was trimmed by 2 bases and J by 0 bases, leaving 17 bases between them. Germline CDR1 SGHAT, CDR2 FQNNGV. The CDR3 contains 17 residues. The CDR3 DNA reads as TGTGCCAGCAGCTTATTTCCGGATTGGGGGCTCTCCTACGAGCAGTACTTC. This codes for CASSLFPDWGLSYEQYF.

This clonotype has more than one count but fewer than ten. The chain uses TRBV20-1 and TRBJ1-2; 7 bases agree with TRBD1. Trimming took 5 bases from V and 4 from J; bases not matched to a gene: 10. The CDR3 runs 14 residues. Germline V gene data show CDR1 as DFQATT and CDR2 as SNEGSKA (reference sequence). DNA of the CDR3: TGCAGTGCTCGACAGGGTGGTAGTACCTATGGCTACACCTTC. This encodes CSARQGGSTYGYTF.

This clonotype has at least ten counts. The chain uses TRBV6-1 and TRBJ1-4; D uncertain. Germline values: CDR1 MNHNS, CDR2 SASEGT. This CDR3 region has 14 residues. V lost 8 bases and J 2 bases, leaving 12 bases between the germline ends. CDR3 region: CASRKGETNEKLFF. CDR3 bases: TGTGCCAGCCGCAAGGGAGAGACTAATGAAAAACTGTTTTTT.

Regarding this clonotype: One end of the junction varies from germline; a read error may be responsible. The V call is TRBV28, the J call TRBJ1-1; tentative D call: TRBD1 (5 bases). CDR3 length: 15 amino acids. Germline V gene sequence: CDR1 MDHEN, CDR2 SYDVKM. Written as DNA, the CDR3 is TGTGTCAGCAGCCACAAGCGCGGGATGGGGGCTGAAGCTTTCTTT. Its translation: CVSSHKRGMGAEAFF.

The J gene is TRBJ2-3, the V gene TRBV5-1; 9 positions agree with TRBD2. Looked up from germline, CDR1 is SGHRS and CDR2 is YFSETQ. This CDR3 contains 16 residues. The J segment lost 2 bases and the V segment lost 3 bases, leaving 7 bases of the junction unmatched. CDR3 sequence: CASSSVIAGVTDTQYF. The CDR3 DNA is TGCGCCAGCAGCTCTGTGATAGCGGGAGTCACAGATACGCAGTATTTT.

Note on this clonotype: A read error may be the cause here, since a much bigger clone is one base away. The DNA for the CDR3 is TGTGCCAGCAGTCGACTAGCGGGGGGCCCCGGGGAGCTGTTTTTT. It is translated as CASSRLAGGPGELFF. The gene calls are TRBV12-3 or TRBV12-4 and TRBJ2-2; 13 bases are shared with TRBD2. The CDR3 runs to 15 residues. V gave up 5 bases and J gave up 6 bases; unmatched junction bases: 3.

This clonotype was recorded a few times. The V and J genes are TRBV11-2 and TRBJ2-5, with 10 positions matching TRBD2. J gave up 5 bases and V 8 bases, and 11 bases lay outside the gene matches. CDR1 and CDR2 from the germline V gene are SGHAT and FQNNGV. The CDR3 is 15 amino acids. CDR3 in DNA: TGTGCCAGCTGGACCGGGATAGCGGGAGGCGAGACCCAGTACTTC. Residues: CASWTGIAGGETQYF.

The rearrangement links TRBV11-2 to TRBJ2-1, with a tentative D call TRBD2 (6 bases). Trimming took off 4 bases at V and 5 bases at J, with 15 bases between the two ends. Looked up from germline, CDR1 is SGHAT and CDR2 is FQNNGV. There are 15 residues in the CDR3. CDR3 coding DNA: TGTGCCAGCAGCTGGGGGGTGGCCACACACAATGAGCAGTTCTTC. Its protein product is CASSWGVATHNEQFF.

About this clonotype itself: One end of the junction does not line up with germline, which may come from a read error. The rearrangement joins TRBV6-6 to TRBJ2-2; maybe TRBD2 (5 bases). The CDR3 totals 13 residues. Germline loops: CDR1 MNHNY, CDR2 SVGAGI (reference sequence). The CDR3 loop reads CVSRTSNDGELSF. The CDR3 DNA reads as TGTGTCAGCAGAACAAGTAATGACGGGGAGCTGTCTTTT.

This clonotype has a count of ten or more. The rearrangement uses TRBV20-1 and TRBJ2-1; 7 bases fit TRBD2. Germline V gives CDR1 DFQATT, CDR2 SNEGSKA (reference sequence). J lost 5 bases, V lost 5 bases, and 9 bases had no gene match. The CDR3 is 14 amino acids. CDR3 in DNA: TGCAGTGCTGGGGCGCTAGCGGCTGACAATGAGCAGTTCTTC. Protein sequence: CSAGALAADNEQFF.

This clonotype occurred once. This may arise from a read error, as a much more abundant clone is one base away. V and J are TRBV5-4 and TRBJ2-5; D may correspond to TRBD1 or TRBD2 (6 bases each). Germline V CDR1 and CDR2: SGHNT, YYREEE (reference sequence). The length of the CDR3 is 14 residues. In DNA, the CDR3 is TGTACCAGCAAAGGTGGGGGGCACCAAGAGACCCAGTACTTC. The encoded protein is CTSKGGGHQETQYF.